This T cell receptor (beta chain) stems from a study of blood T cell repertoires in COVID-19. Trimming cost V 2 bases and J 2 bases, with 9 bases left between them. The CDR3 contains 14 residues. Per germline, CDR1 SEHNR and CDR2 FQNEAQ (reference sequence). Authors' processing steps: From reference gene primer amplification, estimates of nucleated cell counts were derived. TCRdb's copy holds only in-frame clones and misses some; the assay was immunoSEQ multiplex PCR. V and J calls and clone size are as listed in that table; D and trimming were resolved from the DNA. The table shows 100,000 to 110,000 clones, with 80% occurring only once.

The sample consisted of peripheral blood. The chain combines TRBV7-9 with TRBJ1-1; D unclear. The origin of this receptor is a woman in her 70s with acute or convalescent COVID-19. The CDR3 sequence is CASSLLRGNTEAFF. Written as DNA, the CDR3 is TGTGCCAGCAGCTTACTGCGGGGTAACACTGAAGCTTTCTTT.